This TCR beta chain originates from a study of T cell changes during pregnancy in multiple sclerosis. The germline V gene encodes CDR1 MDHEN and CDR2 SYDVKM. This CDR3 contains 17 residues. V lost 3 bases, J lost 1 base, and 7 bases stayed unmatched. Measured with immunoSEQ multiplex PCR; TCRdb has only the in-frame clones, and not every one. The table lists 80,000 to 130,000 clones, around 94% of them singletons. The chain joins TRBV28 to TRBJ2-7; 12 bases agree with TRBD2. This sequence was found in a female donor with multiple sclerosis, enrolled in a pregnancy study. The sequencing here drew on peripheral blood, taken in the second trimester of pregnancy. The CDR3 is CASSLSGLAGNSYEQYF. CDR3 sequence (DNA): TGTGCCAGCAGTTTGTCGGGACTAGCGGGTAATTCCTACGAGCAGTACTTC. Drawing the rest from reference TRBV28 and TRBJ2-7, the complete variable domain is DVKVTQSSRYLVKRTGEKVFLECVQDMDHENMFWYRQDPGLGLRLIYFSYDVKMKEKGDIPEGYSVSREKKERFSLILESASTNQTSMYLCASSLSGLAGNSYEQYFGPGTRLTVT.